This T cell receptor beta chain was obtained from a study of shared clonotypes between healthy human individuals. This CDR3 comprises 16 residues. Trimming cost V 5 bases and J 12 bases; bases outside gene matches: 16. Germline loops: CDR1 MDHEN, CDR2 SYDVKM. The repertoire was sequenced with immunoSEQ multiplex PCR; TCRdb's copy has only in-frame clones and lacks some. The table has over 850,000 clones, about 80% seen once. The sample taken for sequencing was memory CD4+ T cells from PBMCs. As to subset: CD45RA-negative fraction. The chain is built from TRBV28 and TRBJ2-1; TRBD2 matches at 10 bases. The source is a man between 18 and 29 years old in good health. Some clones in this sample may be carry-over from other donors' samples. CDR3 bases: TGTGCCAGCAGTCCCCCCACTAGCGGGGCGGTGAGGGGGCAGTTCTTC. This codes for CASSPPTSGAVRGQFF.